Listed here are 7 T cell receptor beta chains from one sample, sequenced in a study of T cell responses to AZD1222 COVID-19 vaccine (dated by TCRdb to 2020 to 2022). The protocol used for the library was the immunoSEQ multiplex PCR assay. As stored in TCRdb, this immuneACCESS dataset retains in-frame rearrangements with V and J assigned. A fraction of the clones does not appear; measured against another copy, unresolved V genes explain less than half of the discrepancy, and the remainder lacks a known reason. A total of about 150,000 clones appear in this sample, around 91% of them only once. The ten most abundant clones make up approximately 5.3% of the sample. The meaning of the sample's time point label: baseline before first vaccination. The sample was peripheral blood, taken on day 0 of AZD1222 vaccination. These TCRs come from an adult in good health.

The rearrangement uses TRBV5-8 and TRBJ2-1, with unresolved D. This CDR3 comprises 16 residues. V shed 0 bases and J shed 2 bases, with 12 bases lying between them. Germline V gives CDR1 SGHTS, CDR2 YDEGEE. The CDR3: CASSLAGLTAYNEQFF. The CDR3 nucleotides read TGTGCCAGCAGCTTGGCCGGCCTCACCGCCTACAATGAGCAGTTCTTC.

This sequence joins TRBV5-1 and TRBJ1-1, with 9 bases lining up with TRBD1. This CDR3 is 12 amino acids long. CDR1 SGHRS and CDR2 YFSETQ come from the germline V gene. Trimming cost V 4 bases and J 10 bases; bases outside gene matches: 5. As DNA, the CDR3 is TGCGCCAGCAGCCTGGGACAGGGAGCAGCTTTCTTT. Encoded protein: CASSLGQGAAFF.

The J gene is TRBJ2-1, the V gene TRBV11-2; D perhaps matches TRBD2 (7 bases). Germline lookup yields CDR1 SGHAT and CDR2 FQNNGV. Deletions cut 3 bases from V and 8 bases from J, with 14 bases between. The CDR3 runs 14 residues. The DNA of the CDR3 is TGTGCCAGCAGCTTTGGACTAGGGGGGCATGAGCAGTTCTTC. Protein: CASSFGLGGHEQFF.

This rearrangement joins TRBV20-1 to TRBJ2-1; D may be TRBD2 (5 bases). CDR3 size: 10 residues. The V end lost 2 bases, the J end lost 10 bases, and 6 bases lay between the germline ends. From germline, CDR1 is DFQATT and CDR2 SNEGSKA (reference sequence). The CDR3 sequence is CSARLAEQFF. The CDR3 DNA reads as TGCAGTGCTAGACTAGCCGAGCAGTTCTTC.

The chain uses TRBV4-3 and TRBJ1-5, with 10 bases aligning to TRBD1. The CDR3 consists of 15 residues. V trimming: 0 bases; J trimming: 10 bases; junction bases outside the gene matches: 6. The germline CDR1 and CDR2 sequences are LGHNA and YSLEER. CDR3 nucleotides: TGCGCCAGCAGCCAAGATCGGACAGGGGGGTTCCCCCAGCATTTT. Translation: CASSQDRTGGFPQHF.

The CDR3 DNA is TGTGCCATCAGTCCAGGACTAGCGCAAGAGACCCAGTACTTC. Translating it yields CAISPGLAQETQYF. This chain connects TRBV10-3 to TRBJ2-5; the match to TRBD2 covers 9 bases. J lost 2 bases, V lost 5 bases, and 3 bases had no gene match. Germline V gene data show CDR1 as ENHRY and CDR2 as SYGVKD. The CDR3 has 14 residues.

The V call is TRBV27, the J call TRBJ1-2; D is perhaps TRBD1 (6 bases). Germline V gene data show CDR1 as MNHEY and CDR2 as SMNVEV (reference sequence). The CDR3 has 14 residues. The V end was cut by 3 bases, the J end by 7 bases, with 15 bases between. The CDR3 sequence is CASSLGGLVGGYTF. DNA of the CDR3: TGTGCCAGCAGTTTGGGGGGCCTTGTGGGTGGCTACACCTTC.